This T cell receptor beta chain was profiled in a study of prognosis after radiotherapy for stage I lung cancer. Study background: Among the patients, several developed distant metastases after radiotherapy at a median of 7 months, and approximately 15 showed no significant progression.

This clonotype was recorded many times. CDR1 is LNHDA, CDR2 SQIVND, per germline (reference sequence). This CDR3 is built from 13 residues. The ends lost 5 bases at V and 1 base at J; junction bases unmatched: 1. From genomic DNA, two-round multiplex PCR was used to amplify TCR beta CDR3. The first round of PCR was done with primers that matched each TRBV and TRBJ gene. Universal primers were what the second PCR round relied on. TCRdb re-called the multiplex PCR reads through MiXCR, storing one row per CDR3 protein. This sample has about 47,000 distinct CDR3 sequences; 30% to 35% occur once, and the top ten carry about 9.2%.

V usage is TRBV19 and J usage is TRBJ1-1, with 7 bases identical to TRBD1. The sequencing used PBMCs, collected before or after stereotactic body radiation therapy (not recorded which). The clonotype was recovered from a donor at least 50 years old with non-small cell lung cancer. The CDR3, as DNA: TGTGCCAGTAGTTACAGGGGGAACACTGAAGCTTTCTTT. This translates into CASSYRGNTEAFF. Complete variable domain (other parts from reference TRBV19 and TRBJ1-1): DGGITQSPKYLFRKEGQNVTLSCEQNLNHDAMYWYRQDPGQGLRLIYYSQIVNDFQKGDIAEGYSVSREKKESFPLTVTSAQKNPTAFYLCASSYRGNTEAFFGQGTRLTVV.